One and the same sample provided the 15 T cell receptor beta chains below, sequenced in a study of radiotherapy plus CTLA-4 blockade in lung cancer. Here immunoSEQ multiplex PCR was the method, and the copy in TCRdb shows in-frame clones only, minus some. The sample yields about 110,000 clones, about 85% seen once. Material: peripheral blood, obtained from a patient treated with radiotherapy plus ipilimumab. These receptors came from a human donor with non-small cell lung cancer that progressed on radiotherapy plus ipilimumab. Some clones in this sample may be carry-over from other donors' samples.

In nucleotides, the CDR3 is TGTGCCAGCAGCGCAAGCGGGGGGCAGAACACCGGGGAGCTGTTTTTT. The encoded protein is CASSASGGQNTGELFF. The rearrangement joins TRBV4-2 to TRBJ2-2; 9 bases are shared with TRBD2. The germline CDR1 and CDR2 sequences are LGHNA and YNFKEQ. V lost 5 bases to trimming and J lost 1 base; unmatched junction nucleotides: 5. The CDR3 has 16 amino acids.

In regard to this clone: The germline gene is not matched at one end of the junction; a read error may be the cause. The V and J genes are TRBV2 and TRBJ1-2, with D hard to call. The CDR3 runs to 14 residues. CDR1 SNHLY and CDR2 FYNNEI come from the germline V gene. The CDR3 region is CASSEAPNFVGHTF. CDR3 in DNA: TGTGCCAGCAGTGAAGCGCCGAATTTCGTTGGCCACACCTTC. Full variable domain (remainder filled in from reference TRBV2 and TRBJ1-2): EPEVTQTPSHQVTQMGQEVILRCVPISNHLYFYWYRQILGQKVEFLVSFYNNEISEKSEIFDDQFSVERPDGSNFTLKIRSTKLEDSAMYFCASSEAPNFVGHTFGSGTRLTVV.

The chain employs TRBV4-2 and TRBJ2-7; the D call may be TRBD1 or TRBD2 (5 bases each). Germline V gives CDR1 LGHNA, CDR2 YNFKEQ. This CDR3 has 16 residues. V was cut by 0 bases and J by 3 bases, with 15 bases left in between. The CDR3 is CASSQDNAAGGYEQYF. In nucleotides, the CDR3 is TGTGCCAGCAGCCAAGATAACGCTGCTGGGGGCTACGAGCAGTACTTC.

V and J are TRBV6-1 and TRBJ2-7; D remains ambiguous. The V end was cut by 8 bases, the J end by 1 base, with 9 bases between. This CDR3 has 12 residues. The germline V gene encodes CDR1 MNHNS and CDR2 SASEGT. This CDR3 is CASEAISYEQYF. The CDR3 DNA follows: TGTGCCAGCGAGGCCATTTCCTACGAGCAGTACTTC.

This clone was observed a handful of times. The V and J genes are TRBV11-1 and TRBJ2-1; the D is unclear. This CDR3 has 14 amino acids. CDR1 is SGHAT and CDR2 is FQDESV in the germline V gene (reference sequence). Trimming removed 1 base at V and 8 bases at J, with 12 bases between. The CDR3 sequence: CASSLVNPPHEQFF. CDR3 DNA: TGTGCCAGCAGCTTAGTAAACCCCCCCCATGAGCAGTTCTTC.

The chain links TRBV5-1 to TRBJ1-2, with D perhaps matching TRBD1 (5 bases). The CDR3 contains 15 residues. Germline CDR1 and CDR2: SGHRS and YFSETQ. Deletions cut 4 bases from V and 3 bases from J, with 16 bases between. CDR3 in amino acids: CASSTTGTEDYGYTF. As DNA, the CDR3 is TGCGCCAGCAGCACTACCGGGACCGAAGACTATGGCTACACCTTC.

The genes are TRBV7-2 and TRBJ2-3; D not certain. The CDR3 contains 16 residues. Deletions cut 5 bases from V and 3 bases from J, with 18 bases between. Germline-derived CDR1 and CDR2 are SGHTA and FQGNSA. The CDR3 region is CASSQRGSRRTDTQYF. CDR3 nucleotides: TGTGCCAGCAGCCAAAGAGGCTCCAGAAGGACAGATACGCAGTATTTT.

This clone was picked up one time. The V call is TRBV2, the J call TRBJ1-2; D unclear. The V end lost 6 bases, the J end lost 3 bases, and 11 bases lay between the germline ends. Germline CDR1 SNHLY, CDR2 FYNNEI. The CDR3 contains 13 residues. CDR3 coding DNA: TGTGCCAGCAGCTGGGGTTGGGACTATGGCTACACCTTC. It specifies CASSWGWDYGYTF.

The chain couples TRBV27 to TRBJ2-2, with TRBD2 matching 7 bases. Germline-derived CDR1 and CDR2 are MNHEY and SMNVEV (reference sequence). The CDR3 length is 17 residues. The V segment lost 7 bases and the J segment 0 bases; nucleotides outside the gene matches: 11. CDR3 in amino acids: CASTRWWGGSNTGELFF. The CDR3, as DNA: TGTGCCAGCACCCGATGGTGGGGGGGGTCGAACACCGGGGAGCTGTTTTTT.

CDR3 nucleotide sequence: TGTGCCAGCAGCTCCCGACAGGGGGCCTACGAGCAGTACTTC. It translates to CASSSRQGAYEQYF. This chain uses TRBV9 with TRBJ2-7; TRBD1 aligns across 9 bases. V dropped 4 bases and J dropped 2; count of bases not matched to a gene: 4. The CDR3 is made up of 14 amino acids. CDR1 is SGDLS and CDR2 is YYNGEE in the germline V gene.

This rearrangement joins TRBV6-5 to TRBJ2-7, with D perhaps matching TRBD1 (6 bases). Germline V CDR1 and CDR2: MNHEY, SVGAGI. CDR3 length: 12 amino acids. V lost 6 bases to trimming and J lost 4 bases, with 10 bases between them. CDR3 DNA: TGTGCCAGCAGCCTCCAGGGGTACGAGCAGTACTTC. It specifies CASSLQGYEQYF.

This rearrangement joins TRBV13 to TRBJ2-7; D may be TRBD1 or TRBD2 (7 bases each). The CDR3 has 17 amino acids. V was shortened by 4 bases and J by 1 base, with 20 bases between the two germline ends. Germline V lookup: CDR1 PRHDT, CDR2 FYEKMQ (reference sequence). As DNA, the CDR3 is TGTGCCAGCAGCTCCAGGGGGGGGCCTCGAGGATCCTACGAGCAGTACTTC. Its protein product is CASSSRGGPRGSYEQYF.

This clone was seen repeatedly, ten times or more. This sequence joins TRBV13 and TRBJ1-1, with TRBD1 identical over 8 bases. The CDR3 length is 15 residues. From germline, CDR1 is PRHDT and CDR2 FYEKMQ (reference sequence). J was trimmed by 0 bases and V by 5 bases; bases with no gene match: 5. This CDR3 is CASSLTTGVNTEAFF. CDR3 DNA: TGTGCCAGCAGCCTGACGACAGGGGTGAACACTGAAGCTTTCTTT.

The V call is TRBV25-1, the J call TRBJ2-7; no clear D. The CDR3 loop spans 12 amino acids. Trimming took 2 bases from V and 4 from J, leaving 6 bases between them. Germline lookup yields CDR1 MGHDK and CDR2 SYGVNS. The chain's CDR3 is CASSETVYEQYF. The CDR3 coding sequence is TGTGCCAGCAGTGAAACGGTTTACGAGCAGTACTTC.

The chain uses TRBV6-1 and TRBJ2-7, with 8 bases aligning to TRBD1. J was trimmed by 7 bases and V by 6 bases; bases with no gene match: 8. This CDR3 has 13 residues. The germline gives CDR1 MNHNS, CDR2 SASEGT. The CDR3 reads CASRGTGQGEQYF. In DNA, the CDR3 is TGTGCCAGCAGGGGGACAGGTCAGGGGGAGCAGTACTTC.